This TCR beta chain emerged from a study of regulatory T cells in long-lasting Graves disease. Study-wide context: Graves' patients diagnosed newly had used antithyroid drugs under 3 months.

Deletions cut 2 bases from V and 5 bases from J, with 19 bases between. This CDR3 spans 16 amino acids. Germline V gene lookup returns CDR1 SGDLS and CDR2 YYNGEE. The sample's time point: newly diagnosed GD, antithyroid drugs for less than 3 months. PBMC-derived RNA was used for the TCR library. Libraries of TCR beta came from iRepertoire HTBI primers plus Arm-PCR of CDR3 regions. TCRdb used MiXCR to reprocess the multiplex PCR reads, holding one entry per CDR3 protein. The sample records about 430,000 distinct CDR3 sequences, approximately 15% being singletons. The data were also submitted as part of a second study, on T cells in Graves' hyperthyroidism and ophthalmopathy. As reported in that work: Ophthalmopathy prediction by the model preceded onset by a median roughly 6 months.

This clonotype was sampled from a woman aged 40 to 50 with Graves disease. This specimen was peripheral blood mononuclear cells (PBMCs), taken at new diagnosis, from a patient treated with antithyroid drugs. This chain joins TRBV9 and TRBJ2-5; D may be TRBD1 or TRBD2 (6 bases each). In DNA, the CDR3 is TGTGCCAGCAGCGTTTGGGCAGGGGAGGATGGGGAGACCCAGTACTTC. It codes for CASSVWAGEDGETQYF.